This TCR beta chain was identified in a study of T cells in Graves' hyperthyroidism and ophthalmopathy. The germline V and J ends were trimmed by 3 bases and 0 bases, with 8 bases remaining between them. Germline loops: CDR1 DFQATT, CDR2 SNEGSKA (reference sequence). The length of the CDR3 is 13 residues. This clonotype was seen many times. Its matching antigen is unknown. Findings of the study overall: Most thyroid clonotypes expanded above 0.001 were also detected in blood.

Extraction of PBMCs used 8.5 to 10 ml of fresh peripheral blood. RNA transcripts served as the template for amplifying TCR beta CDR3 regions. Initially, a first-round RT-PCR of the TCR CDR3 employed the HTBI primer set. MiXCR, applied by TCRdb to the multiplex PCR reads, yields one record per CDR3 protein. The sample contains around 350,000 distinct CDR3 sequences, approximately 14% of which appear only once. The TCR comes from a woman aged 18-35 years with Graves' hyperthyroidism that later progressed to Graves' ophthalmopathy. The sample taken for sequencing was blood. The chain employs TRBV20-1 and TRBJ1-2; TRBD1 is a possible D gene (6 bases). DNA of the CDR3: TGCAGTGCTAGTGACAGGTCTAACTATGGCTACACCTTC. Protein product: CSASDRSNYGYTF.